The 17 T cell receptor beta chains given below trace back to one sample, sequenced in a study of Graves' ophthalmopathy and Graves' hyperthyroidism. RNA transcripts were the template, and TCR beta CDR3 regions were amplified from them. Amplification began with first-round RT-PCR using HTBI primers, then second-round multiplex PCR was performed. TCRdb reanalysed the multiplex PCR reads using MiXCR and keeps one entry per CDR3 protein. In the table there are 260,000 or so distinct CDR3 sequences, around 50% of which are singletons. Material for sequencing was peripheral blood. The source is an adult man with Graves' ophthalmopathy.

The chain is built from TRBV11-1 and TRBJ1-4, with D unclear. This CDR3 is 17 amino acids long. Germline CDR1 and CDR2: SGHAT and FQDESV (reference sequence). The V end was cut by 1 base, the J end by 0 bases, with 12 bases between. The DNA for the CDR3 is TGTGCCAGCAGCTTAGGCAGTAAAATTGCAACTAATGAAAAACTGTTTTTT. This translates into CASSLGSKIATNEKLFF. Filled out from reference TRBV11-1 and TRBJ1-4, the complete variable domain reads EAEVAQSPRYKITEKSQAVAFWCDPISGHATLYWYRQILGQGPELLVQFQDESVVDDSQLPKDRFSAERLKGVDSTLKIQPAELGDSAMYLCASSLGSKIATNEKLFFGSGTQLSVL.

The chain uses TRBV9 and TRBJ2-7, with D perhaps TRBD1 (5 bases). Germline values: CDR1 SGDLS, CDR2 YYNGEE. Trimming pared 0 bases from V and 1 base from J, leaving 5 bases between. CDR3 size: 13 residues. CDR3 amino acids: CASSVEGSYEQYF. In nucleotides, the CDR3 is TGTGCCAGCAGCGTAGAGGGGTCCTACGAGCAGTACTTC. Looking up the rest from reference TRBV9 and TRBJ2-7 gives the full variable domain: DSGVTQTPKHLITATGQRVTLRCSPRSGDLSVYWYQQSLDQGLQFLIQYYNGEERAKGNILERFSAQQFPDLHSELNLSSLELGDSALYFCASSVEGSYEQYFGPGTRLTVT.

The table lists this clonotype with a few counts. The chain couples TRBV5-1 to TRBJ1-1, with 7 bases that match TRBD1. The V gene's germline CDR1 is SGHRS and CDR2 YFSETQ. The J segment lost 1 base and the V segment lost 3 bases, leaving 3 bases of the junction unmatched. The length of the CDR3 is 14 residues. CDR3 bases: TGCGCCAGCAGCTCAGGGGGGACGAACACTGAAGCTTTCTTT. Encoded protein: CASSSGGTNTEAFF.

The genes are TRBV7-8 and TRBJ2-6; possibly TRBD1 or TRBD2 for D (5 bases each). There are 17 residues in the CDR3. Germline V gene lookup returns CDR1 SGHVS and CDR2 FQNEAQ. Trimming pared 5 bases from V and 3 bases from J, leaving 17 bases between. The CDR3 nucleotides are TGTGCCAGCAGCCCGGGGACCGGGCTCGGTGGGGCCAACGTCCTGACTTTC. Its protein is CASSPGTGLGGANVLTF.

The chain links TRBV2 to TRBJ1-5; possible D gene TRBD1, 6 bases. The CDR3 extends over 14 amino acids. V gave up 7 bases and J gave up 2 bases, with 12 bases separating them. Germline V gene data show CDR1 as SNHLY and CDR2 as FYNNEI. CDR3 residues: CASKSGGGNQPQHF. As DNA, the CDR3 is TGTGCCAGCAAAAGTGGGGGCGGCAATCAGCCCCAGCATTTT.

The chain employs TRBV7-3 and TRBJ2-7; 10 nucleotides match TRBD1. With 2 bases clipped from V and 5 bases from J, the junction kept 12 bases outside the gene matches. This CDR3 spans 17 amino acids. Germline CDR1 SGHTA, CDR2 FQGTGA. The CDR3 spells CASSLVDTTGGGNEQYF. CDR3 DNA sequence: TGTGCCAGCAGCTTAGTGGATACGACAGGGGGCGGAAACGAGCAGTACTTC.

As DNA, the CDR3 is TGTGCCAGCAGCCAAGATTTAGGGGTTTTCGGCACTGAAGCTTTCTTT. Protein sequence: CASSQDLGVFGTEAFF. The chain combines TRBV14 with TRBJ1-1; possibly TRBD1 for D (5 bases). The V gene's germline CDR1 is SGHDN and CDR2 FVKESK. This CDR3 contains 16 residues. V lost 0 bases and J lost 4, with 15 bases in between.

The V call is TRBV12-3 or TRBV12-4, the J call TRBJ2-7, with TRBD1 matching over 9 bases. V trimming: 5 bases; J trimming: 2 bases; junction bases outside the gene matches: 4. The CDR3 is 14 residues long. The CDR3 bases are TGTGCCAGCAGTCTACGACAGGGGGCCTACGAGCAGTACTTC. Its translation is CASSLRQGAYEQYF.

The table lists this clonotype with many counts. The rearrangement links TRBV25-1 to TRBJ1-1, with unresolved D. The CDR3 spans 14 residues. The ends were cut back, 6 bases at V and 4 bases at J, with 15 bases in the middle. The germline V gene encodes CDR1 MGHDK and CDR2 SYGVNS. This chain's CDR3 is CASSPRKIGTEAFF. CDR3 bases: TGTGCCAGCAGCCCTAGGAAGATTGGCACTGAAGCTTTCTTT. Full variable domain (outside the CDR3, taken from reference TRBV25-1 and TRBJ1-1): EADIYQTPRYLVIGTGKKITLECSQTMGHDKMYWYQQDPGMELHLIHYSYGVNSTEKGDLSSESTVSRIRTEHFPLTLESARPSHTSQYLCASSPRKIGTEAFFGQGTRLTVV.

This clonotype was counted many times. The chain uses TRBV29-1 and TRBJ1-2; D uncertain. The germline CDR1 and CDR2 sequences are SQVTM and ANQGSEA. The CDR3 extends over 14 amino acids. Trimming left V 0 bases short and J 3 bases short, with 11 bases between. Here the CDR3 DNA reads TGCAGCGTTGAAGATCTACGGCTATACTATGGCTACACCTTC. Its translation is CSVEDLRLYYGYTF.

This clonotype has ten or more counts. This chain links TRBV7-2 with TRBJ1-2; the D is unclear. Trimming pared 1 base from V and 7 bases from J, leaving 7 bases between. This CDR3 has 12 residues. Germline values: CDR1 SGHTA, CDR2 FQGNSA. CDR3 in DNA: TGTGCCAGCAGCTTAGACGGTACTGGCTACACCTTC. It encodes CASSLDGTGYTF.

As regards this clonotype: Given a much more abundant clone one base away, this may be a read error. The rearrangement uses TRBV24-1 and TRBJ2-5, with D perhaps TRBD2 (5 bases). The DNA end lines up better with TRBJ2-7; the J call may be wrong. Germline CDR1 KGHDR, CDR2 SFDVKD. The CDR3 contains 14 residues. Here the CDR3 DNA reads TGTGCCACCAGTGATAGTGGGAGCCCCTACGAGCAGTACTTC. It encodes CATSDSGSPYEQYF.

This clonotype showed up many times. J is TRBJ1-5 and V is TRBV10-3; no definite D call. Looked up from germline, CDR1 is ENHRY and CDR2 is SYGVKD. Trimming shortened V by 2 bases and J by 7 bases, and 9 bases separated the two germline ends. CDR3 length: 13 residues. CDR3 in amino acids: CAISEDQRQPQHF. The DNA of the CDR3 is TGTGCCATCAGTGAGGACCAGAGGCAGCCCCAGCATTTT.

Here the CDR3 DNA reads TGTGCCACCAGGGACGGCCTCGCGAACACTGAAGCTTTCTTT. This gives the protein CATRDGLANTEAFF. The chain employs TRBV6-6 and TRBJ1-1, with D maybe TRBD1 (5 bases). The CDR3 consists of 14 residues. The V end was cut by 10 bases, the J end by 1 base, with 16 bases between. CDR1 MNHNY and CDR2 SVGAGI come from the germline V gene (reference sequence).

V is TRBV7-8 and J is TRBJ2-5, with no clear D. The CDR3 consists of 13 residues. Trimming shortened V by 5 bases and J by 2 bases, and 9 bases separated the two germline ends. The germline V gene has CDR1 SGHVS and CDR2 FQNEAQ. This CDR3 reads CASSPEGQETQYF. DNA for the CDR3: TGTGCCAGCAGCCCCGAAGGGCAAGAGACCCAGTACTTC.

The chain joins TRBV20-1 to TRBJ2-2, with TRBD2 matching 8 bases. Germline CDR1 reads DFQATT; CDR2 reads SNEGSKA (reference sequence). The J segment lost 1 base and the V segment lost 2 bases, leaving 3 bases of the junction unmatched. CDR3 length equals 15 residues. In DNA, the CDR3 is TGCAGTGCTAGAAGGAGCGGGGGGAACACCGGGGAGCTGTTTTTT. It yields the protein CSARRSGGNTGELFF.

This clonotype appeared a few times. The chain carries TRBV9 and TRBJ1-1, with D perhaps TRBD1 (5 bases). This CDR3 is 14 amino acids long. The V end was cut by 3 bases, the J end by 1 base, with 10 bases between. The germline V gene has CDR1 SGDLS and CDR2 YYNGEE. The DNA of the CDR3 is TGTGCCAGCAGCGCATACGACAGGAACACTGAAGCTTTCTTT. Its protein product is CASSAYDRNTEAFF.